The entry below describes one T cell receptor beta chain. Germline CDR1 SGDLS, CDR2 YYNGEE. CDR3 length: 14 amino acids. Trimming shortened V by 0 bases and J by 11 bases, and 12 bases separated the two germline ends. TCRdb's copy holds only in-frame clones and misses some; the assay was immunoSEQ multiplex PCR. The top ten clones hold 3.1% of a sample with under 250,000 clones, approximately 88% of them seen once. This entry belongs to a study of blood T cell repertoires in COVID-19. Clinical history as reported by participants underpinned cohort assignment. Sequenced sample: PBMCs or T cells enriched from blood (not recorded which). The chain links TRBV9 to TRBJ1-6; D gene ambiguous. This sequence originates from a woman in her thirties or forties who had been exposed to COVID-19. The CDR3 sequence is CASSVGEGLTPLHF. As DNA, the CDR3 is TGTGCCAGCAGCGTAGGGGAGGGTCTAACACCCCTCCACTTT. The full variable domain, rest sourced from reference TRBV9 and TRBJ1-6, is DSGVTQTPKHLITATGQRVTLRCSPRSGDLSVYWYQQSLDQGLQFLIQYYNGEERAKGNILERFSAQQFPDLHSELNLSSLELGDSALYFCASSVGEGLTPLHFGNGTRLTVT.